This TCR beta chain was sequenced for a study of a mutant IDH1 vaccine in newly diagnosed glioma. Turning to the study itself: Patients, over weeks 1, 3, 5, 7, 11, 15, 19 and 23, received a total of eight vaccinations. Vaccination was launched 4-6 weeks after radiotherapy alone, or with temozolomide cycles. The treated group averaged approximately 42 years old and was about 60% male, approximately 40% female. Standard pretreatment was either radiotherapy, temozolomide, or, for most, radiochemotherapy with temozolomide.

This clone was detected only once. What it binds is unknown. V gave up 7 bases and J gave up 4 bases, with 16 bases separating them. CDR3 length: 14 amino acids. Germline lookup yields CDR1 LNHDA and CDR2 SQIVND (reference sequence). Profiling relied on immunoSEQ multiplex PCR, and the TCRdb table lists in-frame clones only, not all of them. The table records some 60,000 clones, approximately 90% of them present only once. This sample's time point: week 5, during vaccination. Doses consisted of 300 ug of mutant IDH1 20-mer peptide each, paired with topical imiquimod. This clonotype was sampled from a woman in her thirties or forties with glioma. The chain recombines TRBV19 with TRBJ1-2; D is uncertain. Material: PBMCs, obtained from a glioma patient whose treatment included an IDH1 peptide vaccine. CDR3 nucleotide sequence: TGTGCCAGTACCACTCTTTCGTCCCCCTATGGCTACACCTTC. This sequence encodes CASTTLSSPYGYTF.